One sample yielded the 27 T cell receptor beta chains listed below, sequenced in a study of identifying expanded T cells in peripheral blood. Only in-frame clones appear in the TCRdb table, and some are missing; sequencing was by immunoSEQ multiplex PCR. The data contain about 97,000 clones, roughly nine tenths of them seen just once; the ten biggest clones take up approximately 18%. Sequencing was done on a sample of blood. These receptors all stem from a person aged 18-70 years in good health.

V is TRBV20-1 and J is TRBJ2-5, with D maybe TRBD2 (6 bases). Trimming pared 7 bases from V and 7 bases from J, leaving 13 bases between. The germline CDR1 and CDR2 sequences are DFQATT and SNEGSKA (reference sequence). CDR3 length: 11 residues. DNA for the CDR3: TGCAGTGGGACCCTCGGGGGGACCCAGTACTTC. It encodes CSGTLGGTQYF.

The rearrangement joins TRBV21-1 to TRBJ2-2; the DNA was not compared with TRBD2, the D call given in the table. TRBV21-1 counts as a pseudogene. This CDR3 spans 15 amino acids. The CDR3 sequence: CASSKARPAAGELFF. The CDR3 DNA reads as TGTGCCAGCAGCAAAGCTAGGCCTGCGGCCGGGGAGCTGTTTTTT.

The CDR3 loop reads CASSWGQGSYNEQFF. The CDR3 coding sequence is TGCGCCAGCAGCTGGGGACAGGGCTCCTACAATGAGCAGTTCTTC. The V and J genes are TRBV5-1 and TRBJ2-1; 9 bases agree with TRBD1. The germline V gene encodes CDR1 SGHRS and CDR2 YFSETQ. This CDR3 contains 15 residues. The junction had 1 base not matched to a gene; V was cut back by 3 bases and J by 0 bases.

The chain joins TRBV7-2 to TRBJ2-7; D is perhaps TRBD2 (5 bases). This CDR3 has 15 residues. V dropped 7 bases and J dropped 2 bases, with 18 bases sitting between them. CDR1 is SGHTA, CDR2 FQGNSA, per germline. This chain's CDR3 is CASTLGSGITYEQYF. The CDR3 nucleotides read TGTGCCAGCACCCTCGGGTCGGGGATTACCTACGAGCAGTACTTC.

The chain couples TRBV25-1 to TRBJ1-1; D is perhaps TRBD1 (5 bases). Per the germline V gene, CDR1 is MGHDK and CDR2 is SYGVNS. CDR3 length: 16 residues. The V end was cut by 5 bases, the J end by 1 base, with 17 bases between. CDR3 DNA: TGTGCCAGCAGTATGGGGGACTTGGGTTGGAACACTGAAGCTTTCTTT. Amino acids: CASSMGDLGWNTEAFF.

The sample holds one count of this clone. The genes are TRBV7-8 and TRBJ2-7; 7 bases match TRBD1. There are 13 residues in the CDR3. CDR1 and CDR2 (germline): SGHVS, FQNEAQ. The junction had 4 bases not matched to a gene; V was cut back by 3 bases and J by 5 bases. CDR3 protein: CASSFKQGNEQYF. The DNA of the CDR3 is TGTGCCAGCAGCTTCAAACAGGGGAACGAGCAGTACTTC.

This clone was found once. J is TRBJ2-5 and V is TRBV5-6, with D unclear. The germline V gene encodes CDR1 SGHDT and CDR2 YYEEEE. The V end was cut by 1 base, the J end by 5 bases, with 9 bases between. The length of the CDR3 is 13 residues. The CDR3: CASSLRIGETQYF. In nucleotides, the CDR3 is TGTGCCAGCAGCTTGCGGATCGGGGAGACCCAGTACTTC.

In nucleotides, the CDR3 is TGTGCCACTCGGACAGGGGGCTCCTACGAGCAGTACTTC. Translating it yields CATRTGGSYEQYF. The genes are TRBV18 and TRBJ2-7; 10 bases map to TRBD1. J gave up 0 bases and V 10 bases, and 3 bases lay outside the gene matches. The CDR3 contains 13 residues. Germline CDR1 and CDR2: KGHSH and LQKENI.

The V and J genes are TRBV7-6 and TRBJ2-3; 7 nucleotides align to TRBD2. This CDR3 contains 17 residues. CDR1 and CDR2 from the germline V gene are SGHVS and FNYEAQ. V was pared by 1 base and J by 1 base, with 8 bases of the junction left unmatched. The DNA of the CDR3 is TGTGCCAGCAGCTTAGATCTTCTAAGCGGGGGCACAGATACGCAGTATTTT. It specifies CASSLDLLSGGTDTQYF.

V is TRBV10-3 and J is TRBJ2-1; TRBD1 might be the D (5 bases). The CDR3 length is 14 residues. Between the trimmed V and J ends, which lost 6 bases and 7 bases, there was a span of 16 bases. Germline CDR1 and CDR2: ENHRY and SYGVKD. The CDR3 loop is CAISRDPDLNEQFF. CDR3 in DNA: TGTGCCATCAGCAGGGATCCCGATTTAAATGAGCAGTTCTTC.

This sequence joins TRBV7-5 and TRBJ1-2. TRBV7-5 is marked as a pseudogene. This CDR3 contains 17 residues. The CDR3 spells CARSLGRRAFLRHGYTF. CDR3 DNA sequence: TGTGCCAGAAGCTTAGGGCGACGGGCCTTCCTAAGGCATGGCTACACCTTC.

The chain employs TRBV14 and TRBJ1-6, with D perhaps TRBD1 (5 bases). V was clipped by 4 bases and J by 10 bases, with 17 bases between them. This CDR3 has 15 amino acids. Germline assignment: CDR1 SGHDN and CDR2 FVKESK. DNA of the CDR3: TGTGCCAGCAGCCCAAATGCGGGGGGGGGATCACCCCTCCACTTT. Amino acid sequence: CASSPNAGGGSPLHF.

V gene TRBV7-2 combines with J gene TRBJ2-7, with 9 bases fitting TRBD1. Losses at the gene ends were 5 bases for V and 4 bases for J; bases not matched to a gene: 6. This CDR3 comprises 14 residues. Germline values: CDR1 SGHTA, CDR2 FQGNSA. CDR3 protein: CASSPTTGGYEQYF. As DNA, the CDR3 is TGTGCCAGCAGCCCCACGACAGGGGGGTACGAGCAGTACTTC.

The chain employs TRBV10-1 and TRBJ1-1, with unresolved D. The CDR3 extends over 14 amino acids. The V end was cut by 7 bases, the J end by 1 base, with 13 bases between. The germline CDR1 and CDR2 sequences are WNHNN and SYGVQD (reference sequence). As DNA, the CDR3 is TGCGCCAGCACCCCCGTGGAGACGAACACTGAAGCTTTCTTT. It encodes CASTPVETNTEAFF.

This chain joins TRBV6-6 and TRBJ1-5; D is unresolved. Trimming took 5 bases from V and 0 from J, leaving 5 bases between them. Germline V lookup: CDR1 MNHNY, CDR2 SVGAGI (reference sequence). The CDR3 is 13 amino acids. The CDR3 DNA reads as TGTGCCAGCAGTCAGAATAGCAATCAGCCCCAGCATTTT. This codes for CASSQNSNQPQHF.

The gene calls are TRBV19 and TRBJ2-2; 7 bases are shared with TRBD2. The J segment lost 0 bases and the V segment lost 10 bases, leaving 11 bases of the junction unmatched. The CDR3 runs to 16 residues. Germline V lookup: CDR1 LNHDA, CDR2 SQIVND (reference sequence). CDR3 protein: CATPRRAGANTGELFF. CDR3 DNA: TGTGCCACCCCCCGCCGGGCGGGGGCGAACACCGGGGAGCTGTTTTTT. The full variable domain, with the rest looked up from reference TRBV19 and TRBJ2-2, is DGGITQSPKYLFRKEGQNVTLSCEQNLNHDAMYWYRQDPGQGLRLIYYSQIVNDFQKGDIAEGYSVSREKKESFPLTVTSAQKNPTAFYLCATPRRAGANTGELFFGEGSRLTVL.

The chain employs TRBV13 and TRBJ1-1; D remains ambiguous. Deletions cut 4 bases from V and 2 bases from J, with 11 bases between. The CDR3 covers 14 residues. CDR1 and CDR2 (germline): PRHDT, FYEKMQ (reference sequence). This CDR3 is CASSSSVGNTEAFF. For the CDR3, the DNA is TGTGCCAGCAGCTCCTCGGTGGGCAACACTGAAGCTTTCTTT.

The CDR3 coding sequence is TGTGCCAGCACCCCCCGGCAGCCCCAGCATTTT. Protein: CASTPRQPQHF. This rearrangement joins TRBV6-6 to TRBJ1-5; D uncertain. The CDR3 spans 11 residues. V dropped 7 bases and J dropped 7 bases, with 8 bases sitting between them. CDR1 is MNHNY, CDR2 SVGAGI, per germline (reference sequence).

The chain couples TRBV9 to TRBJ1-1; 10 nucleotides match TRBD1. The CDR3 covers 15 residues. The germline CDR1 and CDR2 sequences are SGDLS and YYNGEE. With V trimmed by 0 bases and J by 5 bases, 4 bases remained unmatched. The DNA of the CDR3 is TGTGCCAGCAGCGTAGGGAGGACAGGGGGTACTGAAGCTTTCTTT. It specifies CASSVGRTGGTEAFF. The full variable domain, in which reference TRBV9 and TRBJ1-1 provide the parts outside the CDR3, is DSGVTQTPKHLITATGQRVTLRCSPRSGDLSVYWYQQSLDQGLQFLIQYYNGEERAKGNILERFSAQQFPDLHSELNLSSLELGDSALYFCASSVGRTGGTEAFFGQGTRLTVV.

This chain links TRBV30 with TRBJ2-7; D gene unclear. Germline V CDR1 and CDR2: GTSNPN, SVGIG (reference sequence). CDR3 length equals 14 residues. V lost 2 bases, J lost 1 base, and 12 bases lay in between. The CDR3 nucleotides are TGTGCCTGGAGTCGTCATTTGGATTCCTACGAGCAGTACTTC. Protein sequence: CAWSRHLDSYEQYF.

V and J are TRBV6-6 and TRBJ2-7, with D maybe TRBD1 (7 bases). V was trimmed by 2 bases and J by 0 bases, leaving 11 bases between them. The CDR3 is made up of 15 amino acids. Germline V lookup: CDR1 MNHNY, CDR2 SVGAGI (reference sequence). As DNA, the CDR3 is TGTGCCAGCAGTTACCCAGGGGGGAGCTCCTACGAGCAGTACTTC. Its protein is CASSYPGGSSYEQYF.

The chain links TRBV13 to TRBJ2-5, with D possibly TRBD2 on 5 matching bases. Germline CDR1 is PRHDT and CDR2 is FYEKMQ (reference sequence). CDR3 length equals 14 residues. V shed 4 bases and J shed 4 bases, with 13 bases lying between them. This CDR3 is CASSSADRGETQYF. CDR3 nucleotides: TGTGCCAGCAGCTCCGCGGACCGGGGAGAGACCCAGTACTTC.

This clone was picked up a small number of times. V gene TRBV19 combines with J gene TRBJ2-7; possible D gene TRBD2, 6 bases. Germline CDR1 reads LNHDA; CDR2 reads SQIVND (reference sequence). The CDR3 is 14 amino acids. V was cut by 3 bases and J by 3 bases, with 12 bases left in between. This chain's CDR3 is CASSISRLGYEQYF. In DNA, the CDR3 is TGTGCCAGTAGTATCAGCAGACTAGGCTACGAGCAGTACTTC.

The rearrangement joins TRBV19 to TRBJ1-3, with D tentatively TRBD1 (5 bases). Trimming pared 6 bases from V and 4 bases from J, leaving 19 bases between. In germline, CDR1 is LNHDA, CDR2 SQIVND (reference sequence). This CDR3 is 16 amino acids long. The DNA of the CDR3 is TGTGCCAGTAGACGAGGGACCTCTGCGCCGGGAAACACCATATATTTT. Translation gives CASRRGTSAPGNTIYF.

A word on this clone: At the DNA level, this CDR3 is encoded by other sequences in the same sample as well. This sequence joins TRBV28 and TRBJ1-1, with D uncertain. V was clipped by 3 bases and J by 2 bases, with 4 bases between them. Germline-derived CDR1 and CDR2 are MDHEN and SYDVKM. The CDR3 spans 12 residues. The CDR3 spells CASSLTNTEAFF. The CDR3 DNA reads as TGTGCCAGCAGTTTGACTAACACTGAAGCTTTCTTT. The full variable domain, with the rest looked up from reference TRBV28 and TRBJ1-1, is DVKVTQSSRYLVKRTGEKVFLECVQDMDHENMFWYRQDPGLGLRLIYFSYDVKMKEKGDIPEGYSVSREKKERFSLILESASTNQTSMYLCASSLTNTEAFFGQGTRLTVV.

The J gene is TRBJ2-7, the V gene TRBV6-1; D perhaps matches TRBD1 (7 bases). The germline V and J ends were trimmed by 2 bases and 3 bases, with 17 bases remaining between them. The CDR3 is made up of 16 amino acids. Germline V lookup: CDR1 MNHNS, CDR2 SASEGT. CDR3 bases: TGTGCCAGCAGTGAATTGTCTGCAGGGGGGATCTACGAGCAGTACTTC. It is translated as CASSELSAGGIYEQYF.

The rearrangement links TRBV19 to TRBJ1-3, with D perhaps matching TRBD1 (6 bases). Trimming removed 6 bases at V and 11 bases at J, with 17 bases between. This CDR3 contains 13 residues. Germline-derived CDR1 and CDR2 are LNHDA and SQIVND (reference sequence). The CDR3 coding sequence is TGTGCCAGTAGCCGGACAGACTGGAACCCCATATATTTT. Protein: CASSRTDWNPIYF.